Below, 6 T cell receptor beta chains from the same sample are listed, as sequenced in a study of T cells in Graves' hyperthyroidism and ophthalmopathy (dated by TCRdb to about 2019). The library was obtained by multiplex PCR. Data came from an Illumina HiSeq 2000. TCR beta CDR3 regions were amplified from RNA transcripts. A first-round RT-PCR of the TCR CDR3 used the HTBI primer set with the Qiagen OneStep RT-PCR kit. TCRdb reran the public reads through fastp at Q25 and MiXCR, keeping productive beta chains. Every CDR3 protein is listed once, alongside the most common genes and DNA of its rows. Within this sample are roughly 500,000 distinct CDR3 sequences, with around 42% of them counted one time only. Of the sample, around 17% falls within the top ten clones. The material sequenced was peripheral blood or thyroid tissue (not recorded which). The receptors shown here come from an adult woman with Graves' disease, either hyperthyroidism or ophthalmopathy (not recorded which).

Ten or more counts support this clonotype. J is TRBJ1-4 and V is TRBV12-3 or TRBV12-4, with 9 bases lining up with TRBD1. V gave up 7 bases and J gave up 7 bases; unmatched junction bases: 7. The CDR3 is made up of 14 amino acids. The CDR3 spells CASTLQGAREKLFF. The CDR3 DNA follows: TGTGCCAGCACCCTACAGGGGGCGCGTGAAAAACTGTTTTTT.

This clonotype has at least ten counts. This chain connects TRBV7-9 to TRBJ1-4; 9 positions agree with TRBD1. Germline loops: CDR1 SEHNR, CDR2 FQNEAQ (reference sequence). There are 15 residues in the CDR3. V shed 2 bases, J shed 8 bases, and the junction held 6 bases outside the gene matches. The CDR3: CASSLLGTGYEKLFF. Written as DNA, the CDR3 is TGTGCCAGCAGCTTACTTGGGACAGGGTACGAAAAACTGTTTTTT.

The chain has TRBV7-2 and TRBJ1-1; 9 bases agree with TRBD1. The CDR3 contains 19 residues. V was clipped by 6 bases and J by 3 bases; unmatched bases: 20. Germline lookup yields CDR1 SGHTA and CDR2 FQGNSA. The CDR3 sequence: CASSDPPFRTGEGYTEAFF. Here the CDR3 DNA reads TGTGCCAGCAGTGACCCTCCGTTTCGGACAGGGGAGGGGTACACTGAAGCTTTCTTT.

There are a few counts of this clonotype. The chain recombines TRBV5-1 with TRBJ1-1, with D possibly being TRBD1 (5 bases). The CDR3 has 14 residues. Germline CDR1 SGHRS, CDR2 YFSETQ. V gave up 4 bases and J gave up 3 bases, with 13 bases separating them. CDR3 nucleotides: TGCGCCAGCAGCCGGACAATCTCGGACACTGAAGCTTTCTTT. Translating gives CASSRTISDTEAFF.

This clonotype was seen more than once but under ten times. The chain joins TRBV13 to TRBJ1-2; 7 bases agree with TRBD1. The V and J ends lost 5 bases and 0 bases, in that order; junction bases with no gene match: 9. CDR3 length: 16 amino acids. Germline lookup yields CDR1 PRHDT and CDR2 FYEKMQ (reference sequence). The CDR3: CASSLGTVQTNYGYTF. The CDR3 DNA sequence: TGTGCCAGCAGCCTCGGGACAGTACAAACTAACTATGGCTACACCTTC.

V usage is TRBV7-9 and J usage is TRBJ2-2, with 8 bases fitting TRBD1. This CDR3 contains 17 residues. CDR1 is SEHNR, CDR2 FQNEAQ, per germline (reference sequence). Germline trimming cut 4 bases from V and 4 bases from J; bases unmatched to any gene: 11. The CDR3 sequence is CASSYRSGGLATGELFF. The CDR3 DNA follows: TGTGCCAGCAGCTACCGTTCAGGGGGCTTGGCCACCGGGGAGCTGTTTTTT.